This T cell receptor (beta chain) was documented in a study of graft-versus-host responses after intestinal transplantation. The ends were cut back, 8 bases at V and 2 bases at J, with 12 bases in the middle. The CDR3 extends over 13 amino acids. The germline gives CDR1 KGHSH, CDR2 LQKENI. The plating included some 200,000 irradiated, violet-dye-labeled stimulator cells together with some 200,000 CFSE-labeled responder cells. Profiled with immunoSEQ multiplex PCR; TCRdb holds only in-frame clones, not every one. Of roughly 9,700 clones listed, about 28% are singletons. The rearrangement joins TRBV18 to TRBJ1-2; D unclear. Sequencing was performed on alloreactive CD4+ T cells from a mixed lymphocyte reaction culture, taken before transplantation. Subset noted: CFSE-low proliferating T cells sorted from roughly six-day pre-transplant mixed lymphocyte reaction (GvH or HvG direction). This clonotype was obtained from a human patient who was an organ donor for intestinal transplantation. Written as DNA, the CDR3 is TGTGCCAGCCAAGCAGGAGACAACTATGGCTACACCTTC. Its protein product is CASQAGDNYGYTF.